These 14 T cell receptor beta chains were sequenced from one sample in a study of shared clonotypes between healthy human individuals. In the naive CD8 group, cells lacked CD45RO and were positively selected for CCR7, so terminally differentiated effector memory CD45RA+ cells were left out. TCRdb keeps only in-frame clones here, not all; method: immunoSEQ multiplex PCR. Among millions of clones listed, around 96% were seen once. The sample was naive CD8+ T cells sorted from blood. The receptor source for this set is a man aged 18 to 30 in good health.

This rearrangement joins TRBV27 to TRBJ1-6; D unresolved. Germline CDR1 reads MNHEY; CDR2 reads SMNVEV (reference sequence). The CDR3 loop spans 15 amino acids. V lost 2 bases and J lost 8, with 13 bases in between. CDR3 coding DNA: TGTGCCAGCAGTTTAGTGGCTGGGTTGGATTCACCCCTCCACTTT. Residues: CASSLVAGLDSPLHF.

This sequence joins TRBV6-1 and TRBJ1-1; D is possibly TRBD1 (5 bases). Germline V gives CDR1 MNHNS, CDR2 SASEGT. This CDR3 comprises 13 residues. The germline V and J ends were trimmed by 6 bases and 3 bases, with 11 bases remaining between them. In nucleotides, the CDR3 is TGTGCCAGCAGCTATGGGGGGGACACTGAAGCTTTCTTT. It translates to CASSYGGDTEAFF.

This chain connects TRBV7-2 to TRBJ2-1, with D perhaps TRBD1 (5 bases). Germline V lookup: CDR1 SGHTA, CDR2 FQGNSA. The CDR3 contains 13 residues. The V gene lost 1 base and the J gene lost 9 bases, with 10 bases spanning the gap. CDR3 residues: CASSLVLGAEQFF. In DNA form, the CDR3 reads TGTGCCAGCAGCTTAGTACTTGGGGCTGAGCAGTTCTTC. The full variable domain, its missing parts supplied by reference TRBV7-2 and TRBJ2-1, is GAGVSQSPSNKVTEKGKDVELRCDPISGHTALYWYRQSLGQGLEFLIYFQGNSAPDKSGLPSDRFSAERTGGSVSTLTIQRTQQEDSAVYLCASSLVLGAEQFFGPGTRLTVL.

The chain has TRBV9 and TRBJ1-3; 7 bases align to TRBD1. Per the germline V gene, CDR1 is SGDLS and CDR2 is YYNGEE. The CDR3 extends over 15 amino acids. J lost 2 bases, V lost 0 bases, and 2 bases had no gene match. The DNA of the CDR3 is TGTGCCAGCAGCGTAGAGGGACAGACTGGAAACACCATATATTTT. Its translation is CASSVEGQTGNTIYF.

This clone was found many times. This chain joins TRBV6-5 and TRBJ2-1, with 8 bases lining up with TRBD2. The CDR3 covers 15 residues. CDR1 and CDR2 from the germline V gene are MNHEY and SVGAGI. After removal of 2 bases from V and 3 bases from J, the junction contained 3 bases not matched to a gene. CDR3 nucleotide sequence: TGTGCCAGCAGTTACGGTAGCGGGGTCTACAATGAGCAGTTCTTC. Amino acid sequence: CASSYGSGVYNEQFF.

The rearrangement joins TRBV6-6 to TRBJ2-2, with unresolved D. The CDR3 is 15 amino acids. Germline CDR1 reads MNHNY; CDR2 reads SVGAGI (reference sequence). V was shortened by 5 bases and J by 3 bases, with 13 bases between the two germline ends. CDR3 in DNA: TGTGCCAGCAGTATTGAGAAGGGCCACACCGGGGAGCTGTTTTTT. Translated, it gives CASSIEKGHTGELFF.

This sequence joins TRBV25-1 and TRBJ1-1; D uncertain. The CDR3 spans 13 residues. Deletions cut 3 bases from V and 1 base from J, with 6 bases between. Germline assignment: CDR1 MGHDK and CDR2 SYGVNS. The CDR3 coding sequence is TGTGCCAGCAGTGATGCAGGGAACACTGAAGCTTTCTTT. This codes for CASSDAGNTEAFF.

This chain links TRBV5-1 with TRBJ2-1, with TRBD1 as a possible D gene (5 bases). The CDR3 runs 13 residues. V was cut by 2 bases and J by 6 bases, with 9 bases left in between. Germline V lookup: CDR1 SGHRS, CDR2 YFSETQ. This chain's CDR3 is CASSFPQGNEQFF. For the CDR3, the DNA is TGCGCCAGCAGCTTTCCCCAGGGCAATGAGCAGTTCTTC.

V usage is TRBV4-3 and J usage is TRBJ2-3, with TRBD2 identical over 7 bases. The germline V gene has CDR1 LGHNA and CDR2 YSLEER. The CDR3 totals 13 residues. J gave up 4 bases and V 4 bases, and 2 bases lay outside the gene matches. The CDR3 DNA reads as TGCGCCAGCAGCCCCGGGAGGCCAGATACGCAGTATTTT. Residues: CASSPGRPDTQYF.

Written as DNA, the CDR3 is TGTGCCAGAAATGCGACAGGGGCGACAAACACCATATATTTT. Protein: CARNATGATNTIYF. The gene calls are TRBV6-4 and TRBJ1-3; 8 bases are a match to TRBD1. Germline V gives CDR1 MRHNA, CDR2 SNTAGT. Losses at the gene ends were 9 bases for V and 6 bases for J; bases not matched to a gene: 10. The CDR3 is 14 amino acids.

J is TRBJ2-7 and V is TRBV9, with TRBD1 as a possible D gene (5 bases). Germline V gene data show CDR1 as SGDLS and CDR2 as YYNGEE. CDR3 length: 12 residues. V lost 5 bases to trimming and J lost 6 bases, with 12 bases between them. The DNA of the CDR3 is TGTGCCAGCAGTCGGCAGGGTGGCGAGCAGTACTTC. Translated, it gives CASSRQGGEQYF.

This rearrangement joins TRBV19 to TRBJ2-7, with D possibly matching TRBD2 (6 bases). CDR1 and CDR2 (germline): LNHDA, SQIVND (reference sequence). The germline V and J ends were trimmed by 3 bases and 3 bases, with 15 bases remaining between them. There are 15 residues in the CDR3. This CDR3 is CASSIFLASSYEQYF. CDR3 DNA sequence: TGTGCCAGTAGTATTTTCCTAGCGTCTAGCTACGAGCAGTACTTC.

CDR3: CASSPTPPQGREQYF. The CDR3 coding sequence is TGTGCCAGCAGTCCCACCCCTCCACAGGGAAGGGAGCAGTACTTC. J is TRBJ2-7 and V is TRBV13; D perhaps matches TRBD1 (6 bases). With 6 bases removed from V and 7 bases from J, the gap between germline ends came to 22 bases. The CDR3 has 15 amino acids. Germline V CDR1 and CDR2: PRHDT, FYEKMQ (reference sequence).

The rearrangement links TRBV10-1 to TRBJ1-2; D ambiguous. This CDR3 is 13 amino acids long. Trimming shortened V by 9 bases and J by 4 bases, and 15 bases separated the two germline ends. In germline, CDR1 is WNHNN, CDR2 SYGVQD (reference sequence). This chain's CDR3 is CASKPEVGYGYTF. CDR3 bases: TGCGCCAGTAAGCCAGAGGTGGGCTATGGCTACACCTTC.